The 25 T cell receptor beta chains below come from one sample, sequenced in a study of blood T cell repertoires in COVID-19. The data were produced by immunoSEQ multiplex PCR, yet TCRdb's version contains in-frame clones alone and is incomplete. The repertoire holds approximately 240,000 clones, with around 84% as singletons. The sample consisted of peripheral blood. The receptors come from a man aged 45-65 years who had recovered from COVID-19.

V and J are TRBV3-1 (or the pseudogene TRBV3-2) and TRBJ1-6; D possibly corresponds to TRBD1 (5 bases). The CDR3 loop spans 15 amino acids. Germline CDR1 reads LGHDT; CDR2 reads YNNKEL (reference sequence). The V end was cut by 2 bases, the J end by 4 bases, with 9 bases between. The CDR3 region has the DNA TGTGCCAGCAGCCAAAGGGACTCGTATAATTCACCCCTCCACTTT. Amino acids: CASSQRDSYNSPLHF.

CDR3 in amino acids: CASRPPQGGNGYTF. CDR3 bases: TGTGCCAGCAGACCCCCGCAGGGAGGGAATGGCTACACCTTC. The chain has TRBV6-5 and TRBJ1-2, with D possibly being TRBD1 (5 bases). The CDR3 length is 14 residues. The germline V gene has CDR1 MNHEY and CDR2 SVGAGI. Deletions cut 6 bases from V and 6 bases from J, with 17 bases between.

V is TRBV28 and J is TRBJ2-1; 15 nucleotides line up with TRBD2. This CDR3 has 18 residues. The trim removed 4 bases at V and 5 bases at J, leaving 9 bases unmatched. The V gene's germline CDR1 is MDHEN and CDR2 SYDVKM. The CDR3 reads CASSSLGLAGGKHNEQFF. The CDR3 region has the DNA TGTGCCAGCAGTTCCCTCGGACTAGCGGGAGGGAAACACAATGAGCAGTTCTTC. Full variable domain (remainder filled in from reference TRBV28 and TRBJ2-1): DVKVTQSSRYLVKRTGEKVFLECVQDMDHENMFWYRQDPGLGLRLIYFSYDVKMKEKGDIPEGYSVSREKKERFSLILESASTNQTSMYLCASSSLGLAGGKHNEQFFGPGTRLTVL.

This chain links TRBV19 with TRBJ1-4; 9 bases map to TRBD1. Trimming at V came to 3 bases and at J to 2 bases, leaving 7 bases not matched to a gene. This CDR3 comprises 17 residues. Looked up from germline, CDR1 is LNHDA and CDR2 is SQIVND (reference sequence). The DNA for the CDR3 is TGTGCCAGTAGTATGAAACGACAGGGGGTGACTAATGAAAAACTGTTTTTT. It translates to CASSMKRQGVTNEKLFF.

This clone was detected a few times. The rearrangement joins TRBV27 to TRBJ2-7, with TRBD1 matching 7 bases. The CDR3 loop spans 15 amino acids. Per the germline V gene, CDR1 is MNHEY and CDR2 is SMNVEV (reference sequence). V lost 6 bases to trimming and J lost 3 bases; unmatched junction nucleotides: 11. CDR3 sequence reads: CASSRTGAGYYEQYF. The CDR3 region has the DNA TGTGCCAGCAGCAGAACAGGGGCAGGCTACTACGAGCAGTACTTC.

The V and J genes are TRBV27 and TRBJ2-3, with D possibly matching TRBD2 (5 bases). This CDR3 spans 15 amino acids. Looked up from germline, CDR1 is MNHEY and CDR2 is SMNVEV (reference sequence). The V end was cut by 5 bases, the J end by 3 bases, with 15 bases between. This chain's CDR3 is CASSPYGVPTDTQYF. The CDR3 DNA follows: TGTGCCAGCAGTCCGTACGGGGTACCAACAGATACGCAGTATTTT.

The chain combines TRBV7-8 with TRBJ2-7; possibly TRBD2 for D (7 bases). V lost 2 bases to trimming and J lost 7 bases, with 15 bases between them. The CDR3 runs to 14 residues. CDR1 is SGHVS and CDR2 is FQNEAQ in the germline V gene. This CDR3 is CASSLNAGAREQYF. In nucleotides, the CDR3 is TGTGCCAGCAGCTTAAACGCGGGGGCGAGGGAGCAGTACTTC.

The rearrangement links TRBV14 to TRBJ2-7, with 8 bases aligning to TRBD1. The CDR3 has 14 residues. Germline V CDR1 and CDR2: SGHDN, FVKESK. V gave up 1 base and J gave up 3 bases; unmatched junction bases: 2. CDR3 sequence (DNA): TGTGCCAGCAGCCAAGTCGGACAGGGCTACGAGCAGTACTTC. Translation: CASSQVGQGYEQYF.

The rearrangement joins TRBV7-8 to TRBJ1-1; D possibly corresponds to TRBD1 (5 bases). Germline V gene sequence: CDR1 SGHVS, CDR2 FQNEAQ. This CDR3 region has 15 residues. V lost 0 bases and J 1 base, leaving 9 bases between the germline ends. The CDR3 protein is CASSLAGGRNTEAFF. The CDR3 nucleotides are TGTGCCAGCAGCTTAGCGGGGGGAAGGAACACTGAAGCTTTCTTT.

The chain employs TRBV11-2 and TRBJ2-2; tentative D call: TRBD2 (8 bases). V lost 5 bases and J 8 bases, leaving 12 bases between the germline ends. Germline CDR1 is SGHAT and CDR2 is FQNNGV. This CDR3 is built from 13 residues. The CDR3 DNA sequence: TGTGCCAGCAGCCGGGAGGGACAGGGGGAGCTGTTTTTT. It is translated as CASSREGQGELFF.

The sample holds a few counts of this clone. The chain carries TRBV6-6 and TRBJ1-2; a possible D gene is TRBD1 (6 bases). V was clipped by 5 bases and J by 3 bases, with 25 bases between them. Germline V gene data show CDR1 as MNHNY and CDR2 as SVGAGI (reference sequence). The CDR3 length is 18 residues. Written as DNA, the CDR3 is TGTGCCAGCAGTCCGGCCGTGAAATACAGGGAAGGGGACTATGGCTACACCTTC. This gives the protein CASSPAVKYREGDYGYTF.

The rearrangement uses TRBV7-2 and TRBJ2-7, with D possibly TRBD1 on 6 matching bases. Germline V gives CDR1 SGHTA, CDR2 FQGNSA. Deletions cut 5 bases from V and 0 bases from J, with 14 bases between. The CDR3 consists of 15 residues. CDR3 loop: CASSKQGASSYEQYF. CDR3 in DNA: TGTGCCAGCAGCAAACAGGGCGCGAGCTCCTACGAGCAGTACTTC.

The chain joins TRBV29-1 to TRBJ2-5, with D possibly matching TRBD1 (6 bases). V was pared by 8 bases and J by 1 base, with 17 bases between. CDR1 is SQVTM, CDR2 ANQGSEA, per germline. The CDR3 runs 14 residues. The CDR3 loop reads CSFRGQSSQETQYF. The DNA of the CDR3 is TGCAGCTTCAGGGGCCAAAGTTCCCAAGAGACCCAGTACTTC.

V gene TRBV7-2 combines with J gene TRBJ2-1; 9 nucleotides align to TRBD2. The germline gives CDR1 SGHTA, CDR2 FQGNSA. V lost 5 bases and J lost 4; bases outside the gene matches: 6. The CDR3 is 15 residues long. The chain's CDR3 is CASSHSGSKYNEQFF. In nucleotides, the CDR3 is TGTGCCAGCAGCCATAGCGGGAGTAAGTACAATGAGCAGTTCTTC.

The chain joins TRBV19 to TRBJ2-1; TRBD1 is a possible D gene (5 bases). Germline V gene sequence: CDR1 LNHDA, CDR2 SQIVND (reference sequence). V dropped 0 bases and J dropped 4 bases, with 13 bases sitting between them. The CDR3 loop spans 16 amino acids. The CDR3 nucleotides are TGTGCCAGTAGTATAGATCTCGGCAGGGCATACAATGAGCAGTTCTTC. It is translated as CASSIDLGRAYNEQFF.

The chain has TRBV2 and TRBJ2-2; D gene unclear. Trimming removed 4 bases from V and 1 base from J, with 10 bases in between. Germline V gene lookup returns CDR1 SNHLY and CDR2 FYNNEI. The CDR3 is made up of 15 amino acids. DNA of the CDR3: TGTGCCAGCAGTGGTGCAGGCGTGAACACCGGGGAGCTGTTTTTT. This encodes CASSGAGVNTGELFF.

The rearrangement links TRBV30 to TRBJ2-7; the D gene is possibly TRBD1 (5 bases). Germline V gives CDR1 GTSNPN, CDR2 SVGIG (reference sequence). Trimming stripped 8 bases from V and 1 base from J, with 9 bases between. The CDR3 covers 11 residues. CDR3: CAIDSSYEQYF. The CDR3 DNA sequence: TGTGCCATAGACAGTTCCTACGAGCAGTACTTC.

This chain connects TRBV18 to TRBJ1-3, with a weak D call TRBD1 (6 bases). V lost 5 bases and J lost 5, with 7 bases in between. Germline V gives CDR1 KGHSH, CDR2 LQKENI. This CDR3 is 12 amino acids long. The CDR3 region has the DNA TGTGCCAGCTCAAGGGACAGAAACACCATATATTTT. This translates into CASSRDRNTIYF.

The V call is TRBV11-2, the J call TRBJ1-4; D remains ambiguous. Per germline, CDR1 SGHAT and CDR2 FQNNGV. V lost 5 bases and J lost 5, with 12 bases in between. This CDR3 has 14 amino acids. CDR3 nucleotide sequence: TGTGCCAGCAGCCGCCCCGGAGCAAATGAAAAACTGTTTTTT. Amino acids: CASSRPGANEKLFF. Together with reference TRBV11-2 and TRBJ1-4, the CDR3 gives the full variable domain: EAGVAQSPRYKIIEKRQSVAFWCNPISGHATLYWYQQILGQGPKLLIQFQNNGVVDDSQLPKDRFSAERLKGVDSTLKIQPAKLEDSAVYLCASSRPGANEKLFFGSGTQLSVL.

This chain links TRBV2 with TRBJ1-1; the D gene is possibly TRBD1 (5 bases). The V gene's germline CDR1 is SNHLY and CDR2 FYNNEI. Trimming stripped 4 bases from V and 7 bases from J, with 7 bases between. The CDR3 contains 11 residues. The CDR3 DNA reads TGTGCCAGCAGTGCTACAGGTGAAGCTTTCTTT. This codes for CASSATGEAFF.

In the case of this clone: A junction end diverges from the germline sequence, so it may reflect a read error. V and J are TRBV6-1 and TRBJ2-7, with D unclear. Germline V gene lookup returns CDR1 MNHNS and CDR2 SASEGT. The CDR3 contains 15 residues. CDR3 amino acids: CASSEGLVSLRQEDF. In DNA form, the CDR3 reads TGTGCCAGCAGTGAAGGACTCGTAAGCCTACGGCAAGAGGACTTC.

The rearrangement joins TRBV6-7 to TRBJ2-2, with 9 bases fitting TRBD2. TRBV6-7 is marked as an open reading frame, function uncertain. CDR3 length equals 16 residues. Germline trimming cut 4 bases from V and 6 bases from J; bases unmatched to any gene: 9. The CDR3 loop is CASSLLAGRASGELFF. CDR3 DNA: TGTGCCAGCAGTTTACTAGCGGGTAGGGCGTCCGGGGAGCTGTTTTTT.

J is TRBJ2-1 and V is TRBV7-2, with 10 bases lining up with TRBD2. The germline V gene encodes CDR1 SGHTA and CDR2 FQGNSA. The CDR3 covers 16 residues. V shed 2 bases and J 7 bases; nucleotides not matched to a gene: 8. CDR3 sequence (DNA): TGTGCCAGCAGCTTAAGGGCTAGCGGGAGTATGAATGAGCAGTTCTTC. It codes for CASSLRASGSMNEQFF.

The rearrangement uses TRBV5-1 and TRBJ1-2; D possibly corresponds to TRBD1 (6 bases). CDR1 and CDR2 from the germline V gene are SGHRS and YFSETQ. CDR3 length: 14 amino acids. V was shortened by 1 base and J by 5 bases, with 12 bases between the two germline ends. Written as DNA, the CDR3 is TGCGCCAGCAGCTTGCTGGCAGGGGAGTATGGCTACACCTTC. It is translated as CASSLLAGEYGYTF. Supplemented by reference TRBV5-1 and TRBJ1-2, the full variable domain reads KAGVTQTPRYLIKTRGQQVTLSCSPISGHRSVSWYQQTPGQGLQFLFEYFSETQRNKGNFPGRFSGRQFSNSRSEMNVSTLELGDSALYLCASSLLAGEYGYTFGSGTRLTVV.

The chain uses TRBV19 and TRBJ2-7, with D maybe TRBD1 (6 bases). V gave up 4 bases and J gave up 4 bases, with 11 bases separating them. Per germline, CDR1 LNHDA and CDR2 SQIVND (reference sequence). The CDR3 extends over 13 amino acids. The CDR3 protein is CASSTRDIYEQYF. Written as DNA, the CDR3 is TGTGCCAGTAGTACCCGGGACATTTACGAGCAGTACTTC.